The 21 T cell receptor beta chains below all came from one sample that was sequenced in a study of cytomegalovirus exposure and HLA in healthy donors. The primer mix had 60 Vbeta and 13 Jbeta primers. TCRdb's table, derived via immunoSEQ multiplex PCR, lists solely in-frame clones and lacks some. The repertoire includes 100,000 to 120,000 clones, around 85% of them detected once, and approximately 1.8% sits in the top ten. Specimen: PBMCs. The receptor set was obtained from a man aged 40-50 years in good health and CMV-seronegative.

A few counts support this clone. For the CDR3, the DNA is TGTGCCAGCAGTTTCGGGACAGGGGGCCCACAAGACACTGAAGCTTTCTTT. It codes for CASSFGTGGPQDTEAFF. The chain is built from TRBV2 and TRBJ1-1, with TRBD1 matching over 12 bases. This CDR3 comprises 17 residues. Germline CDR1 SNHLY, CDR2 FYNNEI. V trimming: 5 bases; J trimming: 3 bases; junction bases outside the gene matches: 10.

The chain employs TRBV29-1 and TRBJ1-1; D is perhaps TRBD1 (6 bases). Trimming took 6 bases from V and 6 from J, leaving 20 bases between them. Germline lookup yields CDR1 SQVTM and CDR2 ANQGSEA. The CDR3 has 14 amino acids. CDR3 sequence: CSVAPTGYNAEAFF. CDR3 bases: TGCAGCGTCGCCCCCACAGGGTATAACGCTGAAGCTTTCTTT.

The genes are TRBV4-2 and TRBJ1-4; D is unresolved. Germline assignment: CDR1 LGHNA and CDR2 YNFKEQ. The CDR3 has 14 residues. Trimming removed 4 bases from V and 8 bases from J, with 14 bases in between. The DNA of the CDR3 is TGTGCCAGCAGCCTTACCGGGATTCGAGAAAAACTGTTTTTT. It translates to CASSLTGIREKLFF.

The gene calls are TRBV5-1 and TRBJ2-4; 14 nucleotides match TRBD2. Germline values: CDR1 SGHRS, CDR2 YFSETQ. The J segment lost 0 bases and the V segment lost 1 base, leaving 9 bases of the junction unmatched. There are 20 residues in the CDR3. The CDR3 coding sequence is TGCGCCAGCAGCTTGCGCCCGGGACTAGCGGGGGACTTAGCCAAAAACATTCAGTACTTC. Translated, it gives CASSLRPGLAGDLAKNIQYF.

The CDR3 sequence: CASRNRGGPNEKLFF. The CDR3 DNA sequence: TGTGCCAGCAGAAACAGGGGAGGACCTAATGAAAAACTGTTTTTT. The rearrangement links TRBV28 to TRBJ1-4; 7 nucleotides align to TRBD1. Germline V CDR1 and CDR2: MDHEN, SYDVKM. The length of the CDR3 is 15 residues. Germline trimming cut 6 bases from V and 3 bases from J; bases unmatched to any gene: 7.

This chain connects TRBV28 to TRBJ1-1, with 7 bases that match TRBD1. Germline assignment: CDR1 MDHEN and CDR2 SYDVKM. V trimming: 8 bases; J trimming: 6 bases; junction bases outside the gene matches: 9. The CDR3 consists of 13 residues. The CDR3 region is CASVYRGRAEAFF. CDR3 sequence (DNA): TGTGCCAGCGTATACAGGGGAAGAGCTGAAGCTTTCTTT. Drawing the rest from reference TRBV28 and TRBJ1-1, the complete variable domain is DVKVTQSSRYLVKRTGEKVFLECVQDMDHENMFWYRQDPGLGLRLIYFSYDVKMKEKGDIPEGYSVSREKKERFSLILESASTNQTSMYLCASVYRGRAEAFFGQGTRLTVV.

This chain joins TRBV7-9 and TRBJ2-7; 7 bases match TRBD1. The CDR3 has 16 amino acids. The V gene end was trimmed by 5 bases and the J gene end by 0 bases; junction bases not matched to a gene: 10. Per the germline V gene, CDR1 is SEHNR and CDR2 is FQNEAQ (reference sequence). CDR3 sequence: CASSHPQTGSSYEQYF. The CDR3 region has the DNA TGTGCCAGCAGCCACCCACAGACAGGGAGCTCCTACGAGCAGTACTTC. The entire variable domain, with the rest obtained from reference TRBV7-9 and TRBJ2-7, is as follows: DTGVSQNPRHKITKRGQNVTFRCDPISEHNRLYWYRQTLGQGPEFLTYFQNEAQLEKSRLLSDRFSAERPKGSFSTLEIQRTEQGDSAMYLCASSHPQTGSSYEQYFGPGTRLTVT.

V usage is TRBV29-1 and J usage is TRBJ1-1, with D perhaps TRBD1 (5 bases). The CDR3 contains 11 residues. The germline V gene has CDR1 SQVTM and CDR2 ANQGSEA. V gave up 7 bases and J gave up 5 bases, with 11 bases separating them. The CDR3 DNA follows: TGCAGCGCTCGGGGGGGGACTGAAGCTTTCTTT. Protein product: CSARGGTEAFF. The full variable domain, with the rest looked up from reference TRBV29-1 and TRBJ1-1, is SAVISQKPSRDICQRGTSLTIQCQVDSQVTMMFWYRQQPGQSLTLIATANQGSEATYESGFVIDKFPISRPNLTFSTLTVSNMSPEDSSIYLCSARGGTEAFFGQGTRLTVV.

This chain links TRBV6-6 with TRBJ2-7; 9 bases fit TRBD2. The CDR3 loop spans 15 amino acids. The junction had 3 bases not matched to a gene; V was cut back by 3 bases and J by 0 bases. Per germline, CDR1 MNHNY and CDR2 SVGAGI (reference sequence). The CDR3 DNA is TGTGCCAGCAGTTATAGCGGGGGCAGCTCCTACGAGCAGTACTTC. It specifies CASSYSGGSSYEQYF.

The chain carries TRBV4-1 and TRBJ2-3; 16 bases fit TRBD2. Germline V gene sequence: CDR1 MGHRA, CDR2 YSYEKL. With 4 bases clipped from V and 4 bases from J, the junction kept 8 bases outside the gene matches. The CDR3 runs 18 residues. CDR3 bases: TGCGCCAGCAGCCTGGAGGGGACTAGCGGGGGGGCCGCAGATACGCAGTATTTT. Translating it yields CASSLEGTSGGAADTQYF.

This clone was counted between two and nine times. The CDR3 is CASSEGGRAQHF. For the CDR3, the DNA is TGTGCCAGCAGCGAGGGAGGGCGGGCCCAGCATTTT. The rearrangement uses TRBV7-8 and TRBJ1-5; D gene uncertain. Germline V gene lookup returns CDR1 SGHVS and CDR2 FQNEAQ. Trimming cost V 5 bases and J 11 bases, with 13 bases left between them. The CDR3 is 12 residues long. The full variable domain, rest sourced from reference TRBV7-8 and TRBJ1-5, is GAGVSQSPRYKVAKRGQDVALRCDPISGHVSLFWYQQALGQGPEFLTYFQNEAQLDKSGLPSDRFFAERPEGSVSTLKIQRTQQEDSAVYLCASSEGGRAQHFGDGTRLSIL.

V usage is TRBV5-6 and J usage is TRBJ2-1; no reliable D call. This CDR3 has 15 residues. The V end lost 4 bases, the J end lost 0 bases, and 11 bases lay between the germline ends. Per germline, CDR1 SGHDT and CDR2 YYEEEE. The CDR3 region is CASSKRRGSYNEQFF. The CDR3 coding sequence is TGTGCCAGCAGCAAAAGAAGAGGCTCCTACAATGAGCAGTTCTTC.

The chain links TRBV6-5 to TRBJ1-1, with 9 bases aligning to TRBD1. Trimming cost V 5 bases and J 11 bases; bases outside gene matches: 9. Germline lookup yields CDR1 MNHEY and CDR2 SVGAGI. This CDR3 comprises 13 residues. CDR3 sequence: CASSAPGQGRAFF. Written as DNA, the CDR3 is TGTGCCAGCAGTGCGCCGGGACAGGGTCGCGCTTTCTTT.

On this clone: Distinct nucleotide sequences in the sample also encode this CDR3. The chain couples TRBV9 to TRBJ1-4, with unresolved D. The germline V gene encodes CDR1 SGDLS and CDR2 YYNGEE. Trimming left V 6 bases short and J 7 bases short, with 19 bases between. The length of the CDR3 is 15 residues. CDR3 sequence: CASTRNGLSSEKLFF. The CDR3 bases are TGTGCCAGCACCCGGAACGGTCTTTCTAGTGAAAAACTGTTTTTT.

The chain combines TRBV30 with TRBJ1-3, with a tentative D call TRBD1 (6 bases). Between the trimmed V and J ends, which lost 0 bases and 4 bases, there was a span of 13 bases. Per germline, CDR1 GTSNPN and CDR2 SVGIG (reference sequence). The CDR3 spans 15 residues. CDR3 amino acids: CAWSVLGGGGNTIYF. For the CDR3, the DNA is TGTGCCTGGAGTGTACTAGGGGGTGGGGGAAACACCATATATTTT.

The V and J genes are TRBV10-3 and TRBJ1-2; D is possibly TRBD1 (5 bases). Germline V lookup: CDR1 ENHRY, CDR2 SYGVKD. The CDR3 is 18 residues long. V was clipped by 0 bases and J by 0 bases, with 17 bases between them. CDR3 in DNA: TGTGCCATCAGTGAGTCAGTTGCGCAGGGAACAGCTAACTATGGCTACACCTTC. It translates to CAISESVAQGTANYGYTF.

V gene TRBV6-6 combines with J gene TRBJ1-3; D is unresolved. V was cut by 3 bases and J by 1 base, with 13 bases left in between. Germline lookup yields CDR1 MNHNY and CDR2 SVGAGI (reference sequence). The CDR3 contains 16 residues. The CDR3 region is CASSYEGPVSGNTIYF. The CDR3 DNA is TGTGCCAGCAGTTATGAGGGTCCTGTTTCTGGAAACACCATATATTTT.

The chain has TRBV7-2 and TRBJ1-3, with D tentatively TRBD1 (6 bases). The CDR3 sequence is 17 residues long. Germline V gene sequence: CDR1 SGHTA, CDR2 FQGNSA. V gave up 1 base and J gave up 0 bases, with 13 bases separating them. The CDR3 here is CASSLGGTSSSGNTIYF. The CDR3, as DNA: TGTGCCAGCAGCTTAGGGGGGACATCGAGCTCTGGAAACACCATATATTTT.

V gene TRBV6-5 combines with J gene TRBJ2-7; D perhaps matches TRBD1 (5 bases). This CDR3 has 15 residues. Germline V gene sequence: CDR1 MNHEY, CDR2 SVGAGI. Trimming removed 6 bases at V and 5 bases at J, with 20 bases between. The CDR3 DNA is TGTGCCAGCAGCCGTTTGGGGCAGGGTAGGAACGAGCAGTACTTC. Translation: CASSRLGQGRNEQYF.

The chain recombines TRBV7-8 with TRBJ2-7; D may be TRBD2 (7 bases). V was trimmed by 4 bases and J by 6 bases, leaving 16 bases between them. This CDR3 is 14 amino acids long. Germline CDR1 and CDR2: SGHVS and FQNEAQ. The CDR3 spells CASSYRDGGLEQYF. In nucleotides, the CDR3 is TGTGCCAGCAGCTACCGGGACGGGGGGCTCGAGCAGTACTTC.

This clone occurred once. The chain is built from TRBV29-1 and TRBJ1-2, with D perhaps matching TRBD1 (6 bases). Germline-derived CDR1 and CDR2 are SQVTM and ANQGSEA. This CDR3 is 13 amino acids long. With 8 bases removed from V and 4 bases from J, the gap between germline ends came to 17 bases. The CDR3 loop reads CSFDQGSGYGYTF. For the CDR3, the DNA is TGCAGCTTCGACCAGGGGAGTGGCTATGGCTACACCTTC. The whole variable domain, remainder taken from reference TRBV29-1 and TRBJ1-2, is SAVISQKPSRDICQRGTSLTIQCQVDSQVTMMFWYRQQPGQSLTLIATANQGSEATYESGFVIDKFPISRPNLTFSTLTVSNMSPEDSSIYLCSFDQGSGYGYTFGSGTRLTVV.